The next 8 T cell receptor beta chains were all read from a single sample in a study of T cell responses to AZD1222 COVID-19 vaccine. TCRdb keeps only in-frame clones here, not all; method: immunoSEQ multiplex PCR. The table includes 80,000 or so clones, about 82% detected once. The material sequenced was peripheral blood, taken on day 0 of AZD1222 vaccination. These receptors were taken from an adult in good health.

A few counts support this clone. The chain links TRBV6-6 to TRBJ1-1, with a possible D match to TRBD1 (6 bases). Germline-derived CDR1 and CDR2 are MNHNY and SVGAGI (reference sequence). The CDR3 covers 15 residues. The V end lost 3 bases, the J end lost 1 base, and 12 bases lay between the germline ends. The CDR3: CASSYDRTANTEAFF. The CDR3 DNA reads as TGTGCCAGCAGTTATGACCGGACAGCGAACACTGAAGCTTTCTTT.

The rearrangement uses TRBV20-1 and TRBJ2-3, with 11 nucleotides matching TRBD2. This CDR3 has 16 amino acids. The V gene's germline CDR1 is DFQATT and CDR2 SNEGSKA (reference sequence). Trimming removed 3 bases from V and 4 bases from J; junction bases left unmatched: 9. The chain's CDR3 is CSASEALAGVADTQYF. The CDR3 DNA reads as TGCAGTGCTAGTGAAGCACTAGCGGGGGTGGCAGATACGCAGTATTTT.

The rearrangement uses TRBV2 and TRBJ1-5; D possibly corresponds to TRBD1 (5 bases). Trimming stripped 2 bases from V and 6 bases from J, with 14 bases between. This CDR3 is 15 amino acids long. Germline V gives CDR1 SNHLY, CDR2 FYNNEI. The CDR3 loop reads CASSERGRAPQPQHF. The CDR3 DNA reads as TGTGCCAGCAGTGAACGGGGCAGGGCTCCTCAGCCCCAGCATTTT.

Of note for this clone: Other DNA sequences within the sample encode an identical CDR3. The rearrangement joins TRBV7-9 to TRBJ2-1; D is uncertain. The germline V gene encodes CDR1 SEHNR and CDR2 FQNEAQ (reference sequence). The CDR3 is made up of 14 amino acids. Trimming pared 1 base from V and 2 bases from J, leaving 6 bases between. For the CDR3, the DNA is TGTGCCAGCAGCTTAGGGGGTCCCTACAATGAGCAGTTCTTC. This translates into CASSLGGPYNEQFF.

The chain couples TRBV6-5 to TRBJ1-2; D gene unclear. This CDR3 is 12 amino acids long. The germline V and J ends were trimmed by 7 bases and 3 bases, with 9 bases remaining between them. Germline V lookup: CDR1 MNHEY, CDR2 SVGAGI. This chain's CDR3 is CASTGRDYGYTF. The DNA of the CDR3 is TGTGCCAGCACTGGGAGGGACTATGGCTACACCTTC.

The chain uses TRBV28 and TRBJ2-1, with D possibly being TRBD1 (5 bases). CDR3 length: 14 residues. The V end lost 6 bases, the J end lost 5 bases, and 14 bases lay between the germline ends. Germline V lookup: CDR1 MDHEN, CDR2 SYDVKM. The CDR3: CASSRVGEHNEQFF. In DNA, the CDR3 is TGTGCCAGCAGCCGGGTAGGGGAACACAATGAGCAGTTCTTC.

The V call is TRBV10-3, the J call TRBJ1-6; 8 bases fit TRBD1. In germline, CDR1 is ENHRY, CDR2 SYGVKD. With V trimmed by 6 bases and J by 2 bases, 3 bases remained unmatched. This CDR3 is built from 15 residues. The CDR3 loop reads CAISGQGAYNSPLHF. As DNA, the CDR3 is TGTGCCATCAGCGGACAGGGTGCCTATAATTCACCCCTCCACTTT.

This clone was counted a few times. CDR3 sequence (DNA): TGTGCCAGCAGTGGGTCAGGGGGCACAGATACGCAGTATTTT. This gives the protein CASSGSGGTDTQYF. The chain recombines TRBV2 with TRBJ2-3; maybe TRBD1 (6 bases). V was clipped by 4 bases and J by 1 base, with 9 bases between them. The CDR3 extends over 14 amino acids. CDR1 is SNHLY, CDR2 FYNNEI, per germline.